The 14 T cell receptor beta chains presented below share a single source sample, sequenced in a study of cytomegalovirus exposure and HLA in healthy donors. The PCR used 60 Vbeta and 13 Jbeta primers. Sequencing was performed with immunoSEQ multiplex PCR; in TCRdb, only in-frame clones are kept and a portion is missing. The repertoire holds about 160,000 clones, with about four fifths as singletons. The sequenced material came from PBMCs. The receptors were gathered from a male donor in good health and CMV-seronegative.

The V and J genes are TRBV6-5 and TRBJ2-1, with TRBD1 as a possible D gene (6 bases). Germline V CDR1 and CDR2: MNHEY, SVGAGI. Trimming cost V 4 bases and J 10 bases, with 8 bases left between them. The CDR3 sequence is 11 residues long. This chain's CDR3 is CASSSQGEQFF. The CDR3 nucleotides read TGTGCCAGCAGTTCTCAGGGGGAGCAGTTCTTC.

The rearrangement links TRBV7-8 to TRBJ2-6; a possible D gene is TRBD2 (5 bases). CDR3 length: 15 residues. From germline, CDR1 is SGHVS and CDR2 FQNEAQ. V lost 1 base and J 3 bases, leaving 7 bases between the germline ends. The CDR3 region is CASSLGGSGANVLTF. CDR3 bases: TGTGCCAGCAGCTTAGGAGGGAGTGGGGCCAACGTCCTGACTTTC.

J is TRBJ2-7 and V is TRBV7-3; TRBD2 matches 7 bases. The CDR3 totals 13 residues. J lost 6 bases, V lost 0 bases, and 2 bases had no gene match. Germline V gene lookup returns CDR1 SGHTA and CDR2 FQGTGA. This chain's CDR3 is CASSLTGEGEQYF. CDR3 DNA sequence: TGTGCCAGCAGCTTAACAGGGGAGGGCGAGCAGTACTTC.

This clone was counted between two and nine times. The chain links TRBV28 to TRBJ1-1; D might be TRBD1 (6 bases). CDR3 length: 13 amino acids. V gave up 6 bases and J gave up 1 base, with 9 bases separating them. CDR1 MDHEN and CDR2 SYDVKM come from the germline V gene. For the CDR3, the DNA is TGTGCCAGCAGCTGGGGACAGAACACTGAAGCTTTCTTT. Protein product: CASSWGQNTEAFF. The entire variable domain, with the rest obtained from reference TRBV28 and TRBJ1-1, is as follows: DVKVTQSSRYLVKRTGEKVFLECVQDMDHENMFWYRQDPGLGLRLIYFSYDVKMKEKGDIPEGYSVSREKKERFSLILESASTNQTSMYLCASSWGQNTEAFFGQGTRLTVV.

The rearrangement links TRBV29-1 to TRBJ2-7; 9 bases line up with TRBD1. Germline lookup yields CDR1 SQVTM and CDR2 ANQGSEA. The CDR3 consists of 14 residues. V shed 5 bases, J shed 0 bases, and the junction held 5 bases outside the gene matches. CDR3 bases: TGCAGCGTTCAGGACAGGGGCAGCTCCTACGAGCAGTACTTC. Protein product: CSVQDRGSSYEQYF.

CDR3 in DNA: TGTGCCAGCAGCTTGGATTCTTCAGATACGCAGTATTTT. Encoded protein: CASSLDSSDTQYF. The chain is built from TRBV5-4 and TRBJ2-3; the D is unclear. CDR3 length equals 13 residues. The germline V gene encodes CDR1 SGHNT and CDR2 YYREEE (reference sequence). V lost 0 bases to trimming and J lost 4 bases, with 6 bases between them.

The V and J genes are TRBV14 and TRBJ2-7, with D possibly TRBD1 on 6 matching bases. Germline V CDR1 and CDR2: SGHDN, FVKESK. V gave up 4 bases and J gave up 0 bases, with 13 bases separating them. CDR3 length equals 15 residues. The CDR3 DNA sequence: TGTGCCAGCAGCCGACTCGGGACAAGCTCCTACGAGCAGTACTTC. Translation: CASSRLGTSSYEQYF.

This clone came up once. The chain uses TRBV28 and TRBJ2-7, with TRBD1 identical over 7 bases. The CDR3 runs 14 residues. With 6 bases clipped from V and 0 bases from J, the junction kept 5 bases outside the gene matches. Germline V gene data show CDR1 as MDHEN and CDR2 as SYDVKM. The CDR3 sequence is CASSLGQASYEQYF. The CDR3 DNA reads as TGTGCCAGCAGCTTAGGACAGGCCTCCTACGAGCAGTACTTC. Looking up the rest from reference TRBV28 and TRBJ2-7 gives the full variable domain: DVKVTQSSRYLVKRTGEKVFLECVQDMDHENMFWYRQDPGLGLRLIYFSYDVKMKEKGDIPEGYSVSREKKERFSLILESASTNQTSMYLCASSLGQASYEQYFGPGTRLTVT.

This sequence joins TRBV2 and TRBJ2-7; the D gene is possibly TRBD2 (5 bases). Trimming removed 0 bases from V and 3 bases from J, with 15 bases in between. This CDR3 has 16 residues. Germline V gene lookup returns CDR1 SNHLY and CDR2 FYNNEI. The DNA for the CDR3 is TGTGCCAGCAGTGAAGCTAGGGAGACGTATATCTACGAGCAGTACTTC. As protein: CASSEARETYIYEQYF. The variable domain in full, completed from reference TRBV2 and TRBJ2-7, reads EPEVTQTPSHQVTQMGQEVILRCVPISNHLYFYWYRQILGQKVEFLVSFYNNEISEKSEIFDDQFSVERPDGSNFTLKIRSTKLEDSAMYFCASSEARETYIYEQYFGPGTRLTVT.

This clone was seen a few times. The rearrangement joins TRBV4-2 to TRBJ2-3, with 7 bases lining up with TRBD2. Trimming took 3 bases from V and 1 from J; bases not matched to a gene: 1. There are 14 residues in the CDR3. Germline CDR1 is LGHNA and CDR2 is YNFKEQ. CDR3 sequence reads: CASSQLAGTDTQYF. CDR3 nucleotides: TGTGCCAGCAGCCAGCTAGCGGGCACAGATACGCAGTATTTT.

This chain links TRBV5-1 with TRBJ2-7; D is possibly TRBD1 (6 bases). The CDR3 contains 15 residues. The V and J ends lost 0 bases and 2 bases respectively, with 12 bases between them. CDR1 and CDR2 from the germline V gene are SGHRS and YFSETQ. CDR3 loop: CASSLGGTQTYEQYF. The CDR3 DNA sequence: TGCGCCAGCAGCTTGGGTGGGACACAAACCTACGAGCAGTACTTC.

This clone has just one count. The rearrangement uses TRBV6-5 and TRBJ2-7, with TRBD1 as a possible D gene (5 bases). Germline V gives CDR1 MNHEY, CDR2 SVGAGI. Between the trimmed V and J ends, which lost 2 bases and 2 bases, there was a span of 10 bases. This CDR3 contains 14 residues. The DNA of the CDR3 is TGTGCCAGCAGTTACAGGGGTGGGACCTACGAGCAGTACTTC. Its translation: CASSYRGGTYEQYF.

The chain is built from TRBV29-1 and TRBJ2-3, with unresolved D. The CDR3 length is 13 residues. Germline values: CDR1 SQVTM, CDR2 ANQGSEA. V dropped 4 bases and J dropped 0 bases, with 8 bases sitting between them. CDR3 residues: CSVVPLSTDTQYF. The CDR3 DNA reads as TGCAGCGTTGTTCCCCTTAGCACAGATACGCAGTATTTT.

The chain recombines TRBV30 with TRBJ1-2; 9 bases map to TRBD1. This CDR3 spans 17 amino acids. The germline V gene encodes CDR1 GTSNPN and CDR2 SVGIG (reference sequence). V was pared by 0 bases and J by 2 bases, with 10 bases of the junction left unmatched. CDR3 sequence reads: CAWSVIKGDRANYGYTF. The CDR3 DNA is TGTGCCTGGAGTGTAATAAAAGGGGACAGGGCGAACTATGGCTACACCTTC. The whole variable domain, filled in from reference TRBV30 and TRBJ1-2, reads SQTIHQWPATLVQPVGSPLSLECTVEGTSNPNLYWYRQAAGRGLQLLFYSVGIGQISSEVPQNLSASRPQDRQFILSSKKLLLSDSGFYLCAWSVIKGDRANYGYTFGSGTRLTVV.